This record concerns one TCR beta chain sequence. The data stem from a study of blood T cell repertoires in COVID-19. Study overall: Acute-phase and convalescent COVID-19 samples originated in the United States, Italy and Spain. From T cells, B-cell-depleted T cells, or PBMCs came the material, which was cDNA or gDNA.

There are 15 residues in the CDR3. The V gene's germline CDR1 is KGHDR and CDR2 SFDVKD. V lost 6 bases, J lost 7 bases, and 9 bases stayed unmatched. Cohort assignment relied on participant-reported clinical history. TCRdb keeps only in-frame clones here, not all; method: immunoSEQ multiplex PCR. Among about 320,000 clones listed, approximately 91% were seen once. This clonotype was sampled from a woman under 40 who had been exposed to COVID-19. The V call is TRBV24-1, the J call TRBJ2-1; 9 bases map to TRBD2. Sequenced: PBMCs or T cells enriched from blood (not recorded which). This CDR3 reads CATSSTSGWKNEQFF. For the CDR3, the DNA is TGTGCCACCAGTTCAACTAGCGGGTGGAAGAATGAGCAGTTCTTC.